These 8 T cell receptor beta chains originate from one sample sequenced in a study of control samples from healthy donors and cancer patients. Libraries were prepared by immunoSEQ multiplex PCR; TCRdb keeps only in-frame clonotypes and omits some of them. The sample shows about 54,000 clones, 95% to 96% of them seen only once. The sample was blood. Receptors originate from a woman aged 25 to 39 in good health.

The chain joins TRBV18 to TRBJ1-1; 8 bases align to TRBD1. The CDR3 length is 15 residues. CDR1 KGHSH and CDR2 LQKENI come from the germline V gene. J gave up 1 base and V 1 base, and 2 bases lay outside the gene matches. The DNA for the CDR3 is TGTGCCAGCTCACCACGGACAGGGCAGAACACTGAAGCTTTCTTT. Residues: CASSPRTGQNTEAFF.

This chain joins TRBV9 and TRBJ1-1; 8 bases match TRBD1. The CDR3 sequence is 13 residues long. Germline CDR1 and CDR2: SGDLS and YYNGEE. With 4 bases clipped from V and 3 bases from J, the junction kept 2 bases outside the gene matches. The CDR3 DNA reads as TGTGCCAGCAGCAGGGACAGGTACACTGAAGCTTTCTTT. It is translated as CASSRDRYTEAFF.

This chain connects TRBV20-1 to TRBJ2-5, with a possible D match to TRBD2 (6 bases). Germline V gives CDR1 DFQATT, CDR2 SNEGSKA (reference sequence). V lost 6 bases and J lost 5, with 10 bases in between. The CDR3 is 11 residues long. For the CDR3, the DNA is TGCAGTGCCCGACTAGGGGAGACCCAGTACTTC. Amino acids: CSARLGETQYF.

The V gene is TRBV15, the J gene TRBJ1-1, with D unresolved. The CDR3 has 14 amino acids. CDR1 is LNHNV, CDR2 YYDKDF, per germline (reference sequence). V was trimmed by 3 bases and J by 4 bases, leaving 12 bases between them. CDR3: CATSRDPLGTEAFF. CDR3 nucleotide sequence: TGTGCCACCAGCAGGGACCCTTTAGGCACTGAAGCTTTCTTT.

The genes are TRBV6-4 and TRBJ2-1; D is unresolved. Per the germline V gene, CDR1 is MRHNA and CDR2 is SNTAGT. V dropped 6 bases and J dropped 5 bases, with 17 bases sitting between them. The CDR3 spans 15 residues. Here the CDR3 DNA reads TGTGCCAGCAGCGACCGACATGCTGGGCACAATGAGCAGTTCTTC. Translating it yields CASSDRHAGHNEQFF.

The rearrangement uses TRBV4-2 and TRBJ1-5; the D gene is possibly TRBD1 (5 bases). The V and J ends lost 0 bases and 7 bases respectively, with 19 bases between them. The germline V gene encodes CDR1 LGHNA and CDR2 YNFKEQ. The CDR3 consists of 17 residues. The CDR3, as DNA: TGTGCCAGCAGCCAAGATCTTGTCGAAGGGGCCTCACAGCCCCAGCATTTT. Amino acids: CASSQDLVEGASQPQHF.

The chain has TRBV4-1 and TRBJ2-3, with 10 bases that match TRBD2. Germline V gene lookup returns CDR1 MGHRA and CDR2 YSYEKL. V shed 7 bases, J shed 0 bases, and the junction held 7 bases outside the gene matches. The CDR3 loop spans 16 amino acids. CDR3 in DNA: TGCGCCAGCATGGATGTTAGCGGGAGGAGCACAGATACGCAGTATTTT. Amino acid sequence: CASMDVSGRSTDTQYF.

This rearrangement joins TRBV19 to TRBJ2-5; D ambiguous. Germline V CDR1 and CDR2: LNHDA, SQIVND (reference sequence). The CDR3 covers 13 residues. Trimming took 5 bases from V and 2 from J, leaving 9 bases between them. The CDR3 region has the DNA TGTGCCAGTAGTTTGGAAAGGCAAGAGACCCAGTACTTC. This sequence encodes CASSLERQETQYF.